The 20 T cell receptor beta chains given below trace back to one sample, sequenced in a study of cytomegalovirus exposure and HLA in healthy donors. Primers included in the PCR were 60 Vbeta and 13 Jbeta primers. Assay: immunoSEQ multiplex PCR; the TCRdb copy retains only in-frame clones and omits some. The table includes approximately 170,000 clones, just over 75% detected once. The sample comprised PBMCs. Receptor source: a woman aged 40 to 50 in good health and CMV-seronegative.

This chain links TRBV2 with TRBJ1-2; tentatively, D is TRBD1 (6 bases). CDR1 and CDR2 from the germline V gene are SNHLY and FYNNEI. V was clipped by 8 bases and J by 10 bases, with 20 bases between them. There are 13 residues in the CDR3. In nucleotides, the CDR3 is TGTGCCAGCCAACAGGGATTCGAGGGTGACTACACCTTC. Protein product: CASQQGFEGDYTF.

This chain uses TRBV2 with TRBJ2-6; D possibly corresponds to TRBD1 (6 bases). The CDR3 runs 17 residues. The V and J ends lost 5 bases and 0 bases respectively, with 14 bases between them. From germline, CDR1 is SNHLY and CDR2 FYNNEI. This CDR3 is CASSLTGTSSGANVLTF. The CDR3 bases are TGTGCCAGCAGTTTGACAGGAACCTCCTCTGGGGCCAACGTCCTGACTTTC.

This rearrangement joins TRBV11-3 to TRBJ2-7; 8 bases align to TRBD1. Trimming removed 5 bases from V and 2 bases from J; junction bases left unmatched: 8. CDR3 length equals 15 residues. Germline V lookup: CDR1 SGHNT, CDR2 YENEEA. The CDR3 nucleotides are TGTGCCAGCAGCCCTGGGACAGGCGATACCTACGAGCAGTACTTC. Amino acid sequence: CASSPGTGDTYEQYF.

V and J are TRBV5-1 and TRBJ2-1; 11 nucleotides line up with TRBD2. Germline CDR1 and CDR2: SGHRS and YFSETQ. The CDR3 contains 19 residues. V dropped 0 bases and J dropped 0; count of bases not matched to a gene: 8. The DNA for the CDR3 is TGCGCCAGCAGCTTGGGTACTAGCGGGGGAAAAAGCTCCTACAATGAGCAGTTCTTC. Amino acid sequence: CASSLGTSGGKSSYNEQFF.

V usage is TRBV6-6 and J usage is TRBJ2-1; 9 bases match TRBD1. CDR3 length: 12 residues. The ends lost 4 bases at V and 15 bases at J; junction bases unmatched: 7. Per the germline V gene, CDR1 is MNHNY and CDR2 is SVGAGI (reference sequence). As DNA, the CDR3 is TGTGCCAGCAGTTCCTTAGGACAGGGGCCGTTCTTC. This gives the protein CASSSLGQGPFF.

The V and J genes are TRBV19 and TRBJ1-3; no definite D call. The CDR3 has 15 residues. CDR1 and CDR2 (germline): LNHDA, SQIVND (reference sequence). The V end lost 6 bases, the J end lost 0 bases, and 12 bases lay between the germline ends. The CDR3 nucleotides read TGTGCCAGTAGGCCGAGGCAGCTCTCTGGAAACACCATATATTTT. It is translated as CASRPRQLSGNTIYF.

This clone showed up just once. The V call is TRBV6-5, the J call TRBJ2-4; D is possibly TRBD2 (5 bases). Germline CDR1 reads MNHEY; CDR2 reads SVGAGI. The CDR3 runs to 14 residues. V lost 2 bases and J lost 7, with 12 bases in between. The CDR3 loop reads CASSYGLDFNIQYF. Here the CDR3 DNA reads TGTGCCAGCAGTTACGGTCTGGACTTTAACATTCAGTACTTC.

This chain links TRBV6-5 with TRBJ2-7; TRBD1 aligns across 9 bases. Germline V gene data show CDR1 as MNHEY and CDR2 as SVGAGI. Trimming cost V 6 bases and J 1 base; bases outside gene matches: 4. The CDR3 is 14 residues long. The CDR3 here is CASRTGGSSYEQYF. In DNA form, the CDR3 reads TGTGCCAGCAGAACAGGGGGCTCGTCCTACGAGCAGTACTTC.

This sequence joins TRBV6-1 and TRBJ1-1; D might be TRBD1 (5 bases). Trimming cost V 1 base and J 14 bases, with 14 bases left between them. CDR3 length: 12 residues. Germline V gene lookup returns CDR1 MNHNS and CDR2 SASEGT. CDR3 amino acids: CASSEVSLGAFF. The CDR3 region has the DNA TGTGCCAGCAGTGAAGTAAGCTTAGGGGCGTTCTTT.

The chain links TRBV29-1 to TRBJ1-1; D ambiguous. CDR1 and CDR2 (germline): SQVTM, ANQGSEA. This CDR3 spans 12 amino acids. V was cut by 4 bases and J by 4 bases, with 10 bases left in between. The CDR3 region is CSVAPGGTEAFF. The CDR3 bases are TGCAGCGTTGCCCCGGGAGGCACTGAAGCTTTCTTT.

The rearrangement uses TRBV18 and TRBJ1-1; D uncertain. With 4 bases removed from V and 0 bases from J, the gap between germline ends came to 9 bases. The V gene's germline CDR1 is KGHSH and CDR2 LQKENI. This CDR3 comprises 14 residues. In nucleotides, the CDR3 is TGTGCCAGCTCACTGGCAGTATTGAACACTGAAGCTTTCTTT. Translated: CASSLAVLNTEAFF.

The chain has TRBV5-1 and TRBJ2-1; D uncertain. The germline V gene has CDR1 SGHRS and CDR2 YFSETQ. V gave up 5 bases and J gave up 4 bases, with 16 bases separating them. This CDR3 is built from 15 residues. CDR3 residues: CASRARPQEYNEQFF. DNA for the CDR3: TGCGCCAGCAGGGCCCGTCCTCAAGAATACAATGAGCAGTTCTTC.

As regards this clone: This same CDR3 is encoded by further DNA sequences in the sample. The chain is built from TRBV7-9 and TRBJ2-3, with D unclear. CDR3 length: 14 amino acids. Per germline, CDR1 SEHNR and CDR2 FQNEAQ (reference sequence). Trimming shortened V by 3 bases and J by 0 bases, and 7 bases separated the two germline ends. CDR3 nucleotide sequence: TGTGCCAGCAGCTTCGGTCTTAGCACAGATACGCAGTATTTT. Its translation: CASSFGLSTDTQYF.

The V gene is TRBV5-1, the J gene TRBJ1-5; D remains ambiguous. The germline gives CDR1 SGHRS, CDR2 YFSETQ. The V end was cut by 0 bases, the J end by 0 bases, with 7 bases between. The CDR3 is 15 amino acids. The CDR3 nucleotides read TGCGCCAGCAGCTTGGGGCCCCCTAGCAATCAGCCCCAGCATTTT. Its protein product is CASSLGPPSNQPQHF. Using reference TRBV5-1 and TRBJ1-5 for the parts outside the CDR3, the full variable domain is KAGVTQTPRYLIKTRGQQVTLSCSPISGHRSVSWYQQTPGQGLQFLFEYFSETQRNKGNFPGRFSGRQFSNSRSEMNVSTLELGDSALYLCASSLGPPSNQPQHFGDGTRLSIL.

This clone has just one count. V gene TRBV7-9 combines with J gene TRBJ2-3, with a weak D call TRBD2 (6 bases). The germline V gene has CDR1 SEHNR and CDR2 FQNEAQ (reference sequence). The ends were cut back, 5 bases at V and 2 bases at J, with 11 bases in the middle. The length of the CDR3 is 14 residues. For the CDR3, the DNA is TGTGCCAGCAGCCCGGGACTCTCCACAGATACGCAGTATTTT. It translates to CASSPGLSTDTQYF.

V usage is TRBV11-2 and J usage is TRBJ1-1; D gene ambiguous. CDR3 length: 13 residues. Germline lookup yields CDR1 SGHAT and CDR2 FQNNGV. V lost 0 bases and J 8 bases, leaving 10 bases between the germline ends. CDR3 protein: CASSLDRSREAFF. The CDR3 nucleotides are TGTGCCAGCAGCTTAGATCGGTCCAGGGAAGCTTTCTTT. The entire variable domain, with the rest obtained from reference TRBV11-2 and TRBJ1-1, is as follows: EAGVAQSPRYKIIEKRQSVAFWCNPISGHATLYWYQQILGQGPKLLIQFQNNGVVDDSQLPKDRFSAERLKGVDSTLKIQPAKLEDSAVYLCASSLDRSREAFFGQGTRLTVV.

The chain carries TRBV5-1 and TRBJ2-1; D may be TRBD2 (7 bases). The CDR3 totals 15 residues. V dropped 5 bases and J dropped 7 bases, with 19 bases sitting between them. CDR1 and CDR2 from the germline V gene are SGHRS and YFSETQ. The CDR3 bases are TGCGCCAGCAGTACCGGACTAGGGGGAGGGAATGAGCAGTTCTTC. Its translation is CASSTGLGGGNEQFF.

The genes are TRBV30 and TRBJ2-1; 15 bases align to TRBD2. Trimming took 3 bases from V and 6 from J; bases not matched to a gene: 6. Germline V gene sequence: CDR1 GTSNPN, CDR2 SVGIG (reference sequence). CDR3 size: 16 residues. In nucleotides, the CDR3 is TGTGCCTGGAGCCGGACTAGCGGGAGGGGCCCCAATGAGCAGTTCTTC. Translating it yields CAWSRTSGRGPNEQFF.

This clone was found a few times. The V and J genes are TRBV7-6 and TRBJ2-2, with 9 bases matching TRBD1. Germline CDR1 reads SGHVS; CDR2 reads FNYEAQ. This CDR3 is built from 17 residues. Trimming cost V 2 bases and J 8 bases; bases outside gene matches: 12. CDR3 sequence reads: CASSLTAGTGRVGELFF. The CDR3 DNA is TGTGCCAGCAGCTTAACCGCCGGGACAGGGAGGGTAGGGGAGCTGTTTTTT.

The CDR3 region has the DNA TGTGCCAGCAGCTCACTCGACGGGATGAACACTGAAGCTTTCTTT. Its translation: CASSSLDGMNTEAFF. The chain is built from TRBV11-3 and TRBJ1-1; no firm D call. Germline V CDR1 and CDR2: SGHNT, YENEEA. The V gene lost 4 bases and the J gene lost 0 bases, with 12 bases spanning the gap. The CDR3 is made up of 15 amino acids.